A single sample gave rise to the 17 T cell receptor beta chains below, sequenced in a study of CD8+CD57+ T cells in acquired aplastic anemia. Profiles of TCR beta VDJ and CDR3 were generated from a genomic DNA template. TCRdb ran MiXCR on the reads and lists one entry per CDR3 protein. The data hold approximately 380,000 distinct CDR3 sequences, with roughly 64% observed a single time. The sequencing sample was made of sorted CD4+, CD8+, or CD8+CD57+ T cells (not recorded which) from PBMCs. The receptors here all came from a human donor in good health, serving as a control.

The CDR3 loop is CASSQRKNTEAFF. CDR3 sequence (DNA): TGTGCCAGCAGCCAACGGAAGAACACTGAAGCTTTCTTT. The chain combines TRBV5-5 with TRBJ1-1; the D is unclear. Trimming took off 4 bases at V and 1 base at J, with 8 bases between the two ends. The length of the CDR3 is 13 residues. CDR1 and CDR2 (germline): SGHKS, YYEKEE (reference sequence).

A few counts support this clonotype. The V gene is TRBV6-2 or TRBV6-3, the J gene TRBJ1-5; possibly TRBD1 for D (6 bases). This CDR3 is 14 amino acids long. The ends were cut back, 4 bases at V and 6 bases at J, with 13 bases in the middle. CDR1 is MNHEY and CDR2 is SVGEGT in the germline V gene. The CDR3 is CASSSGDIGQPQHF. In nucleotides, the CDR3 is TGTGCCAGCAGTTCAGGGGATATAGGTCAGCCCCAGCATTTT.

In the case of this clonotype: Mismatch with germline at one junction end may stem from a read error. The J gene is TRBJ1-5, the V gene TRBV2; unclear D gene. This CDR3 comprises 15 residues. The germline CDR1 and CDR2 sequences are SNHLY and FYNNEI. For the CDR3, the DNA is TGTGCCAGCAGCTTAGTACAGCTAGGCAAGCAGCCCCAGCATTTT. Translated, it gives CASSLVQLGKQPQHF.

This clonotype was counted between two and nine times. The chain links TRBV20-1 to TRBJ1-5, with a possible D match to TRBD1 (6 bases). V dropped 6 bases and J dropped 4 bases, with 10 bases sitting between them. This CDR3 is 12 amino acids long. CDR1 is DFQATT and CDR2 is SNEGSKA in the germline V gene (reference sequence). The CDR3 DNA reads TGCAGTGCGAGACAGGCTAATCAGCCCCAGCATTTT. It is translated as CSARQANQPQHF.

DNA for the CDR3: TGTGCCACCGGAACCGCGGAGACCCAGTACTTC. Encoded protein: CATGTAETQYF. The J gene is TRBJ2-5, the V gene TRBV6-4; D is ambiguous. CDR1 and CDR2 (germline): MRHNA, SNTAGT. The CDR3 has 11 amino acids. The V end lost 10 bases, the J end lost 5 bases, and 11 bases lay between the germline ends.

The V gene is TRBV2, the J gene TRBJ2-5, with D perhaps being TRBD1 or TRBD2 (5 bases each). The ends were cut back, 7 bases at V and 2 bases at J, with 11 bases in the middle. There are 13 residues in the CDR3. CDR1 and CDR2 from the germline V gene are SNHLY and FYNNEI. Here the CDR3 DNA reads TGTGCCAGCATTCGGGACCGACAAGAGACCCAGTACTTC. Protein product: CASIRDRQETQYF.

A remark on this clonotype: One end of the junction is discordant with germline, which a read error may explain. The genes are TRBV7-3 and TRBJ1-1; no reliable D call. Germline values: CDR1 SGHTA, CDR2 FQGTGA. The CDR3 runs 12 residues. The CDR3 bases are TGTGCCAGCAGCGGGAATGGACCTGATGCTTTCTTT. Its protein is CASSGNGPDAFF.

This clonotype appeared a single time. A read error is likely, as this CDR3 ends without the conserved phenylalanine or tryptophan. This chain joins TRBV7-7 and TRBJ2-2; possible D gene TRBD2, 5 bases. The germline V gene has CDR1 SSHAT and CDR2 FNYEAQ (reference sequence). The CDR3 sequence is 17 residues long. DNA of the CDR3: TGTGCTAGCAGCTTAGCGATTGGCCGGGGGAACACCGGGGAGCTGTTTTCT. This translates into CASSLAIGRGNTGELFS.

On this clonotype: Since a much larger clone is just one base distant, this may be a read error. The genes are TRBV7-2 and TRBJ1-2; 7 nucleotides agree with TRBD1. This CDR3 is built from 13 residues. In germline, CDR1 is SGHTA, CDR2 FQGNSA. The CDR3 sequence is CASSRQGLDGFTF. In DNA, the CDR3 is TGCGCCAGCAGCCGACAGGGTTTAGATGGCTTCACCTTC.

The genes are TRBV24-1 and TRBJ1-2; D is uncertain. The ends were cut back, 5 bases at V and 2 bases at J, with 17 bases in the middle. CDR3 size: 16 residues. CDR1 and CDR2 from the germline V gene are KGHDR and SFDVKD. CDR3: CATSVETHQKNYGYTF. In DNA, the CDR3 is TGTGCCACCAGTGTAGAGACACACCAAAAAAACTATGGCTACACCTTC.

The rearrangement joins TRBV20-1 to TRBJ1-2, with a tentative D call TRBD1 (5 bases). The germline gives CDR1 DFQATT, CDR2 SNEGSKA (reference sequence). V shed 3 bases and J shed 9 bases, with 17 bases lying between them. This CDR3 is 13 amino acids long. The CDR3 DNA sequence: TGCAGTGCTAGCGGCGGGGCAGTCGGGTGCTACACCTTC. Residues: CSASGGAVGCYTF.

This chain uses TRBV13 with TRBJ1-3, with D possibly being TRBD1 (5 bases). CDR3 size: 17 residues. The germline V gene encodes CDR1 PRHDT and CDR2 FYEKMQ (reference sequence). The V gene lost 6 bases and the J gene lost 1 base, with 19 bases spanning the gap. As DNA, the CDR3 is TGTGCCAGCAGTCGGGGTAGCAGGGAGGGATCTGGAAACACCATATATTTT. Its translation: CASSRGSREGSGNTIYF.

A note on this clonotype: A read error may produce the germline difference seen at one junction end. The rearrangement uses TRBV7-9 and TRBJ1-3; no clear D gene. CDR3 length: 14 amino acids. Germline-derived CDR1 and CDR2 are SEHNR and FQNEAQ (reference sequence). The DNA for the CDR3 is TGTGCCAGCAGCTCCAGACTAGCGGGAGAGGGAGATACGTTT. Protein: CASSSRLAGEGDTF.

This chain joins TRBV5-1 and TRBJ2-7, with 9 nucleotides matching TRBD1. CDR1 SGHRS and CDR2 YFSETQ come from the germline V gene. This CDR3 is 15 amino acids long. V lost 3 bases, J lost 4 bases, and 8 bases stayed unmatched. The DNA of the CDR3 is TGCGCCAGCAGCTCGGCCGGGACAGGGATGTACGAGCAGTACTTC. It encodes CASSSAGTGMYEQYF.

This clonotype was picked up many times. V gene TRBV7-3 combines with J gene TRBJ2-7; maybe TRBD2 (6 bases). Trimming stripped 4 bases from V and 1 base from J, with 14 bases between. CDR3 length: 15 amino acids. From germline, CDR1 is SGHTA and CDR2 FQGTGA. CDR3 region: CASSSAAGPSYEQYF. CDR3 coding DNA: TGTGCCAGCAGCTCTGCGGCGGGGCCTTCCTACGAGCAGTACTTC.

Note on this clonotype: Lacking the conserved final phenylalanine or tryptophan, this CDR3 likely reflects a read error. The genes are TRBV10-3 and TRBJ1-1; 7 bases match TRBD1. This CDR3 has 14 residues. Germline V gives CDR1 ENHRY, CDR2 SYGVKD. CDR3 protein: CAISFRGINTEAFL. CDR3 DNA: TGCGCCATCAGTTTCAGGGGGATAAACACTGAAGCTTTCCTT.

V and J are TRBV7-9 and TRBJ2-7; D call uncertain. This CDR3 spans 12 amino acids. The V and J ends lost 5 bases and 6 bases respectively, with 11 bases between them. Germline loops: CDR1 SEHNR, CDR2 FQNEAQ (reference sequence). This CDR3 is CASSVPRCEQYF. The CDR3 nucleotides read TGTGCCAGCAGCGTACCGCGTTGCGAGCAGTACTTC.